The clone carrying this TCR beta chain was observed a handful of times. These data come from a study of identical twins. The CDR3 covers 14 residues. Germline CDR1 and CDR2: LNHDA and SQIVND (reference sequence). V lost 5 bases, J lost 7 bases, and 8 bases stayed unmatched. TCRdb re-called the 5' RACE reads with MiXCR, one entry per CDR3 protein. This sample has 500,000 to 600,000 distinct CDR3 sequences; roughly a fifth occur once, and the top ten carry 0.75% to 0.95%. The sample also formed part of further work on T cells expressing NK-cell markers.

The chain recombines TRBV19 with TRBJ1-5, with TRBD1 identical over 7 bases. The sample consisted of CD4+ T cells sorted from blood. The receptor was isolated from a woman aged 18-35 years in good health. The CDR3 DNA sequence: TGTGCCAGTAGTGACCGACAGGGCCGACAGCCCCAGCATTTT. Its translation: CASSDRQGRQPQHF. Full variable domain (remainder filled in from reference TRBV19 and TRBJ1-5): DGGITQSPKYLFRKEGQNVTLSCEQNLNHDAMYWYRQDPGQGLRLIYYSQIVNDFQKGDIAEGYSVSREKKESFPLTVTSAQKNPTAFYLCASSDRQGRQPQHFGDGTRLSIL.